This TCR beta chain was profiled in a study of control samples from healthy donors and cancer patients. Clones were read by immunoSEQ multiplex PCR, and TCRdb kept only the in-frame ones, dropping some. The table includes 140,000 to 150,000 clones, 91% detected once. The CDR3 is 13 residues long. V was cut by 3 bases and J by 7 bases, with 9 bases left in between. The chain couples TRBV12-3 or TRBV12-4 to TRBJ1-4; the D is unclear. The sequence came from a man aged 30-40 years in good health. The sample was blood. CDR3 loop: CASSFFGGEKLFF. The CDR3 DNA follows: TGTGCCAGCAGTTTTTTCGGAGGTGAAAAACTGTTTTTT.